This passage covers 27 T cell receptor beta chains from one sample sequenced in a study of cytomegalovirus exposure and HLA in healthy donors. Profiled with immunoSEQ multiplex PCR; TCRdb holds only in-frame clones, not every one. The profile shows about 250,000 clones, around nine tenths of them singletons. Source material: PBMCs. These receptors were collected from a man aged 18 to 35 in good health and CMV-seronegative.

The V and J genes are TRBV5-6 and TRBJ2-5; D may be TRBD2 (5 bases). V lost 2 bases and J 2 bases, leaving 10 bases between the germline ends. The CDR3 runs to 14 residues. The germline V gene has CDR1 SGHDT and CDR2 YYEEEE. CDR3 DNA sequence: TGTGCCAGCAGCTTTCTGACGGGACAAGAGACCCAGTACTTC. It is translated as CASSFLTGQETQYF.

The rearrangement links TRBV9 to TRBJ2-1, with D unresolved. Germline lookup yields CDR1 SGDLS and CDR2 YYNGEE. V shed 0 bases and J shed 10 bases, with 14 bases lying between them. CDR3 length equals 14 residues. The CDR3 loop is CASSVGSLSDEQFF. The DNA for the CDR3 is TGTGCCAGCAGCGTAGGGTCTCTGAGCGACGAGCAGTTCTTC.

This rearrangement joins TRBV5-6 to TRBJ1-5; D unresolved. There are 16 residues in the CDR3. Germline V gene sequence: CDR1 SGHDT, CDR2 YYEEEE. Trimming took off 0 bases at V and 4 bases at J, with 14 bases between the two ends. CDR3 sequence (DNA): TGTGCCAGCAGCTTGGGACCCGGGATTTCTAATCAGCCCCAGCATTTT. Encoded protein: CASSLGPGISNQPQHF. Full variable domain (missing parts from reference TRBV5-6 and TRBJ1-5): DAGVTQSPTHLIKTRGQQVTLRCSPKSGHDTVSWYQQALGQGPQFIFQYYEEEERQRGNFPDRFSGHQFPNYSSELNVNALLLGDSALYLCASSLGPGISNQPQHFGDGTRLSIL.

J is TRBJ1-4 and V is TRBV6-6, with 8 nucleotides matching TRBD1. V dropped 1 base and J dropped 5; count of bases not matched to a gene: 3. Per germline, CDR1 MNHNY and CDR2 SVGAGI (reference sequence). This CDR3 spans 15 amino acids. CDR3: CASSYYGQGNEKLFF. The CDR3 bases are TGTGCCAGCAGTTACTACGGACAGGGAAATGAAAAACTGTTTTTT.

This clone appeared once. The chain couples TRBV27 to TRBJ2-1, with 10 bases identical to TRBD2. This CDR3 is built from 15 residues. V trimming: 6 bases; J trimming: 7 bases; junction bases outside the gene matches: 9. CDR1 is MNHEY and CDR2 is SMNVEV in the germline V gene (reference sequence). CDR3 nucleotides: TGTGCCAGCAGCCTTACTAGCGGGGTTCTTAATGAGCAGTTCTTC. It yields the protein CASSLTSGVLNEQFF.

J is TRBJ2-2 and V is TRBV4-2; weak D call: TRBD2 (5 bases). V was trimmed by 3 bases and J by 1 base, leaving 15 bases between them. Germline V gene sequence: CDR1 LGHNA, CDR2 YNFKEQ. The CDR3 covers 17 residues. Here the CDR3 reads CASSHLSAGLNTGELFF. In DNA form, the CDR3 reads TGTGCCAGCAGCCACCTCTCGGCGGGCCTGAACACCGGGGAGCTGTTTTTT.

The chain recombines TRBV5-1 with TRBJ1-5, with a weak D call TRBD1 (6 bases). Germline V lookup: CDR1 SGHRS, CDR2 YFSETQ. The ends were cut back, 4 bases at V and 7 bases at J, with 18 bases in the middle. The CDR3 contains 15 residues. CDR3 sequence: CASSGGAGEGQPQHF. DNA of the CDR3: TGCGCCAGCAGCGGGGGCGCTGGAGAGGGCCAGCCCCAGCATTTT.

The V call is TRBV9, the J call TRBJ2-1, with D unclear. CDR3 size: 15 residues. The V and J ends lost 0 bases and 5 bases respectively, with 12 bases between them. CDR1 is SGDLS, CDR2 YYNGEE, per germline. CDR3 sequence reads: CASSVAGTPHNEQFF. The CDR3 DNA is TGTGCCAGCAGCGTAGCTGGCACCCCTCACAATGAGCAGTTCTTC.

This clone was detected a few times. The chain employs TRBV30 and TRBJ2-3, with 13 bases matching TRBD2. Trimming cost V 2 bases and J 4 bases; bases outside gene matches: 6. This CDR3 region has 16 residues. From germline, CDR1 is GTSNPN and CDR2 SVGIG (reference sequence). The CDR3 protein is CAWSPGTSGNADTQYF. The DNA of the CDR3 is TGTGCCTGGAGTCCCGGGACTAGCGGGAACGCAGATACGCAGTATTTT.

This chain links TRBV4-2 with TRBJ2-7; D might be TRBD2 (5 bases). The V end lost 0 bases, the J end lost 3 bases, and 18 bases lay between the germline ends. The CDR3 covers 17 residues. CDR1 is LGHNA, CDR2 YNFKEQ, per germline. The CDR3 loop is CASSQDSEGVSLYEQYF. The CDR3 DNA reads TGTGCCAGCAGCCAAGACTCTGAGGGAGTTTCCCTCTACGAGCAGTACTTC.

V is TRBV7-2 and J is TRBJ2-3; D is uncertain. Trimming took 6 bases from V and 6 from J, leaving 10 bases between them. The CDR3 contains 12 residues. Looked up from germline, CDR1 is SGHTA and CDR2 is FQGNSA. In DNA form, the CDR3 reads TGTGCCAGCAGTCCAAATTTGGATACGCAGTATTTT. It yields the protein CASSPNLDTQYF.

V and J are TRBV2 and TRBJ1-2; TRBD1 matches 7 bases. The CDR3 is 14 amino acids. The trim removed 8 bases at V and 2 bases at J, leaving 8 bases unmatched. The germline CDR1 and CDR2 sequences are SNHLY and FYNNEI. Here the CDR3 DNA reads TGTGCCAGCCTTGACAGGGCCCGGAACTATGGCTACACCTTC. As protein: CASLDRARNYGYTF.

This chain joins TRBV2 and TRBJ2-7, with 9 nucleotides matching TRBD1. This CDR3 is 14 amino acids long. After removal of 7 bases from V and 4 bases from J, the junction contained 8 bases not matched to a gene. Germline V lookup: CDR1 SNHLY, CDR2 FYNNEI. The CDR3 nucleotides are TGTGCCAGCACCCCACAGGGGGCCGAATACGAGCAGTACTTC. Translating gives CASTPQGAEYEQYF.

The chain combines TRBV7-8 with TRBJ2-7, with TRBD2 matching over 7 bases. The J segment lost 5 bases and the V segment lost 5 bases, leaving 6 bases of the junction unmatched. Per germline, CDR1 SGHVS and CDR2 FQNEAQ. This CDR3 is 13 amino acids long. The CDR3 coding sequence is TGTGCCAGCAGCGTCGCGGGAGTCCACGAGCAGTACTTC. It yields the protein CASSVAGVHEQYF.

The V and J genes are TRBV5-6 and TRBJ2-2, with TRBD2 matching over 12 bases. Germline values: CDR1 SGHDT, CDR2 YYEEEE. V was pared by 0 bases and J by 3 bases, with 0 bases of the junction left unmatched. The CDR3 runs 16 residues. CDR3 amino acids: CASSLGLAGDTGELFF. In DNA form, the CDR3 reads TGTGCCAGCAGCTTGGGACTAGCGGGAGACACCGGGGAGCTGTTTTTT.

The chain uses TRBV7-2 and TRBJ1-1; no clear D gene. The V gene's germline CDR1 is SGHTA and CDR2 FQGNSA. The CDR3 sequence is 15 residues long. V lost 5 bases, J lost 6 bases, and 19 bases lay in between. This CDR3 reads CASSHEPTPGAEAFF. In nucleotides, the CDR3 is TGTGCCAGCAGCCACGAACCGACACCGGGAGCTGAAGCTTTCTTT.

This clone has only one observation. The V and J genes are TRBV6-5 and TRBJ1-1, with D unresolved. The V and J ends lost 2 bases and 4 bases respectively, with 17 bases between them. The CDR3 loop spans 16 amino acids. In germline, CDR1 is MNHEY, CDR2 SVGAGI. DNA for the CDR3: TGTGCCAGCAGTTACCTCCGCGGGGAGGACGGCACTGAAGCTTTCTTT. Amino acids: CASSYLRGEDGTEAFF.

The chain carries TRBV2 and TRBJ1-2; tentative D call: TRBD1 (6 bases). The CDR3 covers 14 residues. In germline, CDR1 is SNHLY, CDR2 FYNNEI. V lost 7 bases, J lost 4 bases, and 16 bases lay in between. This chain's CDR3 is CASNLQGVLYGYTF. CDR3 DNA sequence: TGTGCCAGCAACCTACAGGGAGTCCTCTATGGCTACACCTTC. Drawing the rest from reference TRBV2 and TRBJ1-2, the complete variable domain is EPEVTQTPSHQVTQMGQEVILRCVPISNHLYFYWYRQILGQKVEFLVSFYNNEISEKSEIFDDQFSVERPDGSNFTLKIRSTKLEDSAMYFCASNLQGVLYGYTFGSGTRLTVV.

This CDR3 reads CASSRPSGSFNEQFF. The CDR3 nucleotides are TGTGCCAGCTCACGGCCTAGCGGGAGCTTCAATGAGCAGTTCTTC. The chain uses TRBV18 and TRBJ2-1; 10 nucleotides line up with TRBD2. V lost 4 bases, J lost 6 bases, and 6 bases stayed unmatched. CDR1 is KGHSH and CDR2 is LQKENI in the germline V gene. The CDR3 length is 15 residues.

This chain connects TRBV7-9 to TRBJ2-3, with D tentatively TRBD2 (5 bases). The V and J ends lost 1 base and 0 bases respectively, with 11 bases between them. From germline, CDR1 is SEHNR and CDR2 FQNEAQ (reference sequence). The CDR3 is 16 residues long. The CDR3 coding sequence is TGTGCCAGCAGCTTAGTTGTAACGGGGAGCACAGATACGCAGTATTTT. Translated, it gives CASSLVVTGSTDTQYF.

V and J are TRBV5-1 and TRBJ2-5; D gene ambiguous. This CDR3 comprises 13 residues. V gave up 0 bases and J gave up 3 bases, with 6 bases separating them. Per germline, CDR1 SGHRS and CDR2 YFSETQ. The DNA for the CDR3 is TGCGCCAGCAGCTTGGCAGTGGAAGAGACCCAGTACTTC. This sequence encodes CASSLAVEETQYF.

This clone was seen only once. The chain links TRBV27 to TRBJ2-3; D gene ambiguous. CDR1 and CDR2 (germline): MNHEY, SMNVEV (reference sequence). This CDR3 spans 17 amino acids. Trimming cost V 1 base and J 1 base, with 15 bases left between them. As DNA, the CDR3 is TGTGCCAGCAGTTTATTGGCCATCCCTTTACGCACAGATACGCAGTATTTT. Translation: CASSLLAIPLRTDTQYF.

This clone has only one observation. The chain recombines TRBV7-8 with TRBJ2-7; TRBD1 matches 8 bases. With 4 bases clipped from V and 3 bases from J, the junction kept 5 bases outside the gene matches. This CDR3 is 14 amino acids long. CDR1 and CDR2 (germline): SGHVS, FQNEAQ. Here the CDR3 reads CASSSPGQVYEQYF. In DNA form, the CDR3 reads TGTGCCAGCAGCTCTCCGGGACAGGTCTACGAGCAGTACTTC.

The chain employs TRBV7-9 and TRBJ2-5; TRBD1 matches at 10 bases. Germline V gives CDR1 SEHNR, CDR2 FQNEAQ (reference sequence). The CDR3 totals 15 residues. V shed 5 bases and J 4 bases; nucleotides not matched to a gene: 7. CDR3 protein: CASSATGTGVETQYF. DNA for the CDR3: TGTGCCAGCAGCGCGACCGGGACAGGGGTAGAGACCCAGTACTTC.

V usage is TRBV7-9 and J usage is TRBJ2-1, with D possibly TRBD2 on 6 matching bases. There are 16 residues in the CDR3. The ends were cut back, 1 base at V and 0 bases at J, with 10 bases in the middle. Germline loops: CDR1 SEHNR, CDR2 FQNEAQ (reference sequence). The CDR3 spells CASSLVGGSSYNEQFF. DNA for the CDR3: TGTGCCAGCAGCTTAGTGGGAGGCAGCTCCTACAATGAGCAGTTCTTC. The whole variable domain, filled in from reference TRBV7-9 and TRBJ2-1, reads DTGVSQNPRHKITKRGQNVTFRCDPISEHNRLYWYRQTLGQGPEFLTYFQNEAQLEKSRLLSDRFSAERPKGSFSTLEIQRTEQGDSAMYLCASSLVGGSSYNEQFFGPGTRLTVL.

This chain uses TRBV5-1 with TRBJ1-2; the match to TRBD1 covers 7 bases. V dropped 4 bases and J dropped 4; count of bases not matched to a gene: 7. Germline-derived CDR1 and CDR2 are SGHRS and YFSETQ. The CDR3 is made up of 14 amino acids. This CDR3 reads CASSSEQGLYGYTF. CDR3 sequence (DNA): TGCGCCAGCAGCAGTGAACAGGGGCTCTATGGCTACACCTTC.

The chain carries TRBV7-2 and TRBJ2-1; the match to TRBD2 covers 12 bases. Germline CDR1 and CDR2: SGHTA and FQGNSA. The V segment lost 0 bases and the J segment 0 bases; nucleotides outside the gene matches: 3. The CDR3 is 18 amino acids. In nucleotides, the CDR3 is TGTGCCAGCAGCTTAGCACTAGCGGGAGGCTTCTCCTACAATGAGCAGTTCTTC. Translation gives CASSLALAGGFSYNEQFF.